The 27 T cell receptor beta chains given below trace back to one sample, sequenced in a study of CXCR3-negative and CXCR3-positive naive CD8 T cells. Libraries were UMI-labeled 5' RACE TRB cDNA. Reanalyzing the 5' RACE reads, TCRdb keeps one entry per CDR3 protein, without DNA. There are 45,000 to 70,000 distinct CDR3 sequences in the sample, with around 20% held by the top ten. The source material was memory CD8+ T cells from blood. These receptor sequences come from a human donor in good health. Some clones in this sample may be carry-over from other donors' samples.

This sequence joins TRBV20-1 and TRBJ2-7; TCRdb proposes TRBD2, but this gene call is untestable without DNA. CDR3 length: 20 amino acids. Germline values: CDR1 DFQATT, CDR2 SNEGSKA (reference sequence). CDR3: CSGHGQDPGLAGDPTYEQYF.

The chain links TRBV29-1 to TRBJ2-7; without DNA, the TCRdb call of TRBD2 cannot be checked. The germline CDR1 and CDR2 sequences are SQVTM and ANQGSEA. The CDR3 has 17 amino acids. CDR3 in amino acids: CSVVGGGTSGRIYEQYF.

The chain employs TRBV25-1 and TRBJ2-5; TCRdb's D call, TRBD2, is unchecked because there is no DNA. The CDR3 is 14 amino acids. Germline loops: CDR1 MGHDK, CDR2 SYGVNS. Here the CDR3 reads CASSERAEEETQYF.

CDR3 loop: CASSTINVAYEQYF. The genes are TRBV28 and TRBJ2-7. The germline CDR1 and CDR2 sequences are MDHEN and SYDVKM. The CDR3 contains 14 residues. Full variable domain (missing parts from reference TRBV28 and TRBJ2-7): DVKVTQSSRYLVKRTGEKVFLECVQDMDHENMFWYRQDPGLGLRLIYFSYDVKMKEKGDIPEGYSVSREKKERFSLILESASTNQTSMYLCASSTINVAYEQYFGPGTRLTVT.

The V and J genes are TRBV20-1 and TRBJ2-1. Germline loops: CDR1 DFQATT, CDR2 SNEGSKA (reference sequence). This CDR3 contains 13 residues. CDR3 region: CSASPTYYNEQFF.

CDR3 residues: CASSLPGGPTTQYF. The V call is TRBV5-1, the J call TRBJ2-3; TCRdb's assignment of TRBD2 cannot be checked, as there is no DNA. Germline-derived CDR1 and CDR2 are SGHRS and YFSETQ. This CDR3 contains 14 residues.

The chain uses TRBV9 and TRBJ2-1; TCRdb's D call, TRBD2, is unchecked because there is no DNA. CDR3 length equals 17 residues. CDR1 and CDR2 from the germline V gene are SGDLS and YYNGEE. The chain's CDR3 is CASSTPSSGGSYNEQFF.

The V call is TRBV5-1, the J call TRBJ2-5; TCRdb's assignment of TRBD1 cannot be checked, as there is no DNA. This CDR3 contains 15 residues. The germline CDR1 and CDR2 sequences are SGHRS and YFSETQ. The CDR3 loop reads CASSLVSNLQETQYF.

The gene calls are TRBV7-9 and TRBJ1-6; TCRdb's D call of TRBD1 is untestable without DNA. Germline loops: CDR1 SEHNR, CDR2 FQNEAQ (reference sequence). CDR3 length equals 14 residues. The CDR3 loop reads CASSLVGVGSPLHF.

CDR3 residues: CSAREGWGQLNTEAFF. The V and J genes are TRBV20-1 and TRBJ1-1; the D call from TCRdb, TRBD1, cannot be confirmed without DNA. This CDR3 region has 16 residues. Germline-derived CDR1 and CDR2 are DFQATT and SNEGSKA (reference sequence).

The chain is built from TRBV5-6 and TRBJ2-5. Per germline, CDR1 SGHDT and CDR2 YYEEEE. The CDR3 is 12 amino acids. The chain's CDR3 is CASSLDRETQYF.

V gene TRBV29-1 combines with J gene TRBJ1-1. Germline V gene sequence: CDR1 SQVTM, CDR2 ANQGSEA. This CDR3 contains 15 residues. CDR3 in amino acids: CSVDGSGGFNTEAFF.

Here the CDR3 reads CSVEERSRQPMWAFF. The J gene is TRBJ1-1, the V gene TRBV29-1; there is no DNA to check the TCRdb D call of TRBD1. The germline V gene encodes CDR1 SQVTM and CDR2 ANQGSEA. The CDR3 is 15 residues long.

This chain joins TRBV14 and TRBJ2-3; TCRdb picks TRBD1, but there is no DNA to check that call. The germline V gene has CDR1 SGHDN and CDR2 FVKESK. The CDR3 loop spans 15 amino acids. The CDR3 sequence is CASSQEPGVTDTQYF.

The genes are TRBV14 and TRBJ1-1. Germline lookup yields CDR1 SGHDN and CDR2 FVKESK. The CDR3 has 15 amino acids. This CDR3 reads CASSQYYHPNTEAFF. Complete variable domain (other parts from reference TRBV14 and TRBJ1-1): EAGVTQFPSHSVIEKGQTVTLRCDPISGHDNLYWYRRVMGKEIKFLLHFVKESKQDESGMPNNRFLAERTGGTYSTLKVQPAELEDSGVYFCASSQYYHPNTEAFFGQGTRLTVV.

The V call is TRBV7-9, the J call TRBJ2-1; TCRdb designates TRBD1, a call that cannot be tested without DNA. Germline CDR1 and CDR2: SEHNR and FQNEAQ (reference sequence). The CDR3 runs 12 residues. Here the CDR3 reads CASCQGMDEQFF.

The rearrangement joins TRBV6-4 to TRBJ2-3; TCRdb's assignment of TRBD1 cannot be checked, as there is no DNA. The CDR3 loop spans 14 amino acids. The V gene's germline CDR1 is MRHNA and CDR2 SNTAGT. CDR3 amino acids: CASSEGDSTDTQYF.

The V call is TRBV7-9, the J call TRBJ2-1; absent DNA, TCRdb's TRBD2 call cannot be checked. CDR1 and CDR2 (germline): SEHNR, FQNEAQ (reference sequence). The CDR3 is 17 residues long. The CDR3 sequence is CASSLDGPRGSYNEQFF.

V is TRBV29-1 and J is TRBJ2-5; the TCRdb D gene call, TRBD1, has no DNA to confirm it. CDR1 SQVTM and CDR2 ANQGSEA come from the germline V gene. The CDR3 has 14 residues. CDR3 sequence: CSVDAGTGQETQYF.

The chain employs TRBV6-6 and TRBJ2-7. CDR1 and CDR2 from the germline V gene are MNHNY and SVGAGI (reference sequence). The CDR3 totals 12 residues. The CDR3: CASQQSTYEQYF.

The chain recombines TRBV20-1 with TRBJ2-5; TCRdb reports TRBD2, a call that lacks DNA to check it against. This CDR3 region has 15 residues. The germline V gene has CDR1 DFQATT and CDR2 SNEGSKA (reference sequence). The CDR3 region is CSARAGLAESETQYF.

The chain is built from TRBV9 and TRBJ2-3; TCRdb's assignment of TRBD2 cannot be checked, as there is no DNA. This CDR3 comprises 17 residues. Germline lookup yields CDR1 SGDLS and CDR2 YYNGEE. The CDR3 loop is CASSLPAGGPGTDTQYF.

The chain carries TRBV19 and TRBJ1-5; there is no DNA to check the TCRdb D call of TRBD1. The CDR3 consists of 15 residues. Germline V gene lookup returns CDR1 LNHDA and CDR2 SQIVND (reference sequence). The CDR3: CASTMGTFSNQPQHF. Together with reference TRBV19 and TRBJ1-5, the CDR3 gives the full variable domain: DGGITQSPKYLFRKEGQNVTLSCEQNLNHDAMYWYRQDPGQGLRLIYYSQIVNDFQKGDIAEGYSVSREKKESFPLTVTSAQKNPTAFYLCASTMGTFSNQPQHFGDGTRLSIL.

This chain joins TRBV20-1 and TRBJ2-1; TCRdb picks TRBD1, but there is no DNA to check that call. Germline V gene sequence: CDR1 DFQATT, CDR2 SNEGSKA (reference sequence). The CDR3 runs 15 residues. CDR3 region: CSARISSGGYNEQFF.

V and J are TRBV7-6 and TRBJ2-5; TCRdb reports TRBD2, a call that lacks DNA to check it against. CDR1 is SGHVS, CDR2 FNYEAQ, per germline. The CDR3 extends over 16 amino acids. CDR3 protein: CASSPRTSGRSKTQYF.

The genes are TRBV6-4 and TRBJ2-1; TCRdb names TRBD2, which stays unverified in the absence of DNA. CDR3 size: 15 residues. From germline, CDR1 is MRHNA and CDR2 SNTAGT. CDR3 loop: CASGPLAGGNNERFF.

The rearrangement links TRBV18 to TRBJ2-3; TCRdb designates TRBD1, a call that cannot be tested without DNA. Germline CDR1 and CDR2: KGHSH and LQKENI. The CDR3 is made up of 15 amino acids. CDR3 amino acids: CASSPSQGYTDTQYF.